These 18 T cell receptor beta chains share one sample of origin, sequenced in a study of shared clonotypes between healthy human individuals. Assay used: immunoSEQ multiplex PCR; TCRdb lists only in-frame clones, some missing. The repertoire holds 950,000 to 1,100,000 clones, 70% to 80% seen once, with roughly 0.55% in the top ten. The specimen was memory CD4+ T cells from PBMCs. As to subset: CD45RA-negative fraction. Receptors originate from a man younger than 35 in good health. Some clones in this sample may be carry-over from other donors' samples.

J is TRBJ2-4 and V is TRBV2; D gene ambiguous. The V end was cut by 6 bases, the J end by 0 bases, with 12 bases between. The CDR3 has 15 amino acids. CDR1 SNHLY and CDR2 FYNNEI come from the germline V gene. This CDR3 reads CASRVAELAKNIQYF. The CDR3 DNA is TGTGCCAGCAGGGTTGCAGAACTAGCCAAAAACATTCAGTACTTC.

V is TRBV19 and J is TRBJ1-5; no reliable D call. V was clipped by 9 bases and J by 3 bases, with 18 bases between them. Looked up from germline, CDR1 is LNHDA and CDR2 is SQIVND (reference sequence). The CDR3 spans 15 residues. CDR3 DNA: TGTGCCAGCCAGAACGGGCTTGTCGACAATCAGCCCCAGCATTTT. As protein: CASQNGLVDNQPQHF. The full variable domain, in which reference TRBV19 and TRBJ1-5 provide the parts outside the CDR3, is DGGITQSPKYLFRKEGQNVTLSCEQNLNHDAMYWYRQDPGQGLRLIYYSQIVNDFQKGDIAEGYSVSREKKESFPLTVTSAQKNPTAFYLCASQNGLVDNQPQHFGDGTRLSIL.

The rearrangement uses TRBV6-5 and TRBJ2-7; the match to TRBD2 covers 9 bases. The CDR3 is 15 residues long. Losses at the gene ends were 6 bases for V and 9 bases for J; bases not matched to a gene: 15. Looked up from germline, CDR1 is MNHEY and CDR2 is SVGAGI. For the CDR3, the DNA is TGTGCCAGCAGATCCGGACCCCTAGCGGGATTGGTGCAGTACTTC. Its translation is CASRSGPLAGLVQYF.

The rearrangement joins TRBV28 to TRBJ2-5; 10 bases match TRBD2. The DNA end is a closer match to TRBJ2-7, so the J assignment may be wrong. Germline lookup yields CDR1 MDHEN and CDR2 SYDVKM. The CDR3 has 15 residues. The CDR3 nucleotides read TGTGCCAGCAGCCCTCTAGCGGGAGAAGTTTACGAGCAGTACTTC. Translated, it gives CASSPLAGEVYEQYF.

This chain joins TRBV7-8 and TRBJ1-5; possible D gene TRBD1, 6 bases. With 5 bases removed from V and 5 bases from J, the gap between germline ends came to 19 bases. Germline V gene sequence: CDR1 SGHVS, CDR2 FQNEAQ. The CDR3 spans 16 residues. The CDR3 is CASSPRRGRGDQPQHF. CDR3 sequence (DNA): TGTGCCAGCAGCCCCCGGCGGGGCAGGGGCGATCAGCCCCAGCATTTT.

This clone showed up just once. The chain joins TRBV18 to TRBJ2-2; tentatively, D is TRBD1 (6 bases). Trimming took 3 bases from V and 6 from J, leaving 14 bases between them. Germline V CDR1 and CDR2: KGHSH, LQKENI. The CDR3 covers 15 residues. As DNA, the CDR3 is TGTGCCAGCTCACCTTTTTCAGGGGATGCCGGGGAGCTGTTTTTT. Translating gives CASSPFSGDAGELFF.

The rearrangement links TRBV27 to TRBJ2-7; the D gene could be TRBD1 or TRBD2 (5 bases each). With 5 bases removed from V and 3 bases from J, the gap between germline ends came to 14 bases. The CDR3 is 14 amino acids. The V gene's germline CDR1 is MNHEY and CDR2 SMNVEV (reference sequence). CDR3 sequence reads: CASSTSQRGYEQYF. The CDR3 DNA is TGTGCCAGCAGTACTTCCCAGAGGGGCTACGAGCAGTACTTC.

This rearrangement joins TRBV28 to TRBJ2-2; a possible D gene is TRBD2 (5 bases). This CDR3 comprises 13 residues. Trimming removed 4 bases at V and 4 bases at J, with 7 bases between. Germline V gives CDR1 MDHEN, CDR2 SYDVKM. This CDR3 is CASSSTSTGELFF. The CDR3 DNA reads TGTGCCAGCAGTTCTACTAGCACCGGGGAGCTGTTTTTT.

The genes are TRBV21-1 and TRBJ2-7. TRBV21-1 is a known pseudogene. The CDR3 runs 12 residues. CDR3 nucleotide sequence: TGTGCCAGCAGCAAAGGGGGCTACGAGCAGTACTTC. This sequence encodes CASSKGGYEQYF.

The chain uses TRBV6-5 and TRBJ1-2; D might be TRBD1 (6 bases). The germline V gene encodes CDR1 MNHEY and CDR2 SVGAGI. The CDR3 has 13 residues. The V and J ends lost 7 bases and 2 bases respectively, with 11 bases between them. CDR3 bases: TGTGCCAGCAAGAGCGGACAGAACTATGGCTACACCTTC. As protein: CASKSGQNYGYTF.

This clone was observed a single time. The chain couples TRBV28 to TRBJ2-7; D call uncertain. V gave up 3 bases and J gave up 2 bases, with 11 bases separating them. The CDR3 has 14 amino acids. In germline, CDR1 is MDHEN, CDR2 SYDVKM. The CDR3 DNA sequence: TGTGCCAGCAGTTTCCCAGGCTCAGCCTACGAGCAGTACTTC. Protein product: CASSFPGSAYEQYF.

The chain is built from TRBV29-1 and TRBJ1-5; TRBD1 is a possible D gene (6 bases). From germline, CDR1 is SQVTM and CDR2 ANQGSEA. The V gene lost 6 bases and the J gene lost 3 bases, with 9 bases spanning the gap. The CDR3 consists of 12 residues. CDR3 sequence (DNA): TGCAGCGTCAGGGGTACCAATCAGCCCCAGCATTTT. Residues: CSVRGTNQPQHF. The whole variable domain, filled in from reference TRBV29-1 and TRBJ1-5, reads SAVISQKPSRDICQRGTSLTIQCQVDSQVTMMFWYRQQPGQSLTLIATANQGSEATYESGFVIDKFPISRPNLTFSTLTVSNMSPEDSSIYLCSVRGTNQPQHFGDGTRLSIL.

This clone has a handful of counts. V is TRBV6-5 and J is TRBJ2-1; TRBD2 matches at 8 bases. With 0 bases clipped from V and 8 bases from J, the junction kept 9 bases outside the gene matches. The germline gives CDR1 MNHEY, CDR2 SVGAGI. The CDR3 loop spans 16 amino acids. CDR3 sequence (DNA): TGTGCCAGCAGTTACTCGACCAGCGGGAGAATCGATGAGCAGTTCTTC. Protein: CASSYSTSGRIDEQFF.

This clone was recorded at least ten times. Other DNA sequences of this sample code for an identical CDR3. The rearrangement links TRBV4-1 to TRBJ1-2; 8 bases are shared with TRBD1. The germline V gene has CDR1 MGHRA and CDR2 YSYEKL. The trim removed 1 base at V and 4 bases at J, leaving 17 bases unmatched. The CDR3 consists of 19 residues. CDR3 nucleotide sequence: TGCGCCAGCAGCCAAGCCAACGGGGGCTCTGGACAGGGCAGCTATGGCTACACCTTC. Translating it yields CASSQANGGSGQGSYGYTF.

The chain is built from TRBV19 and TRBJ2-6; D is perhaps TRBD1 (6 bases). This CDR3 has 18 residues. Germline V gene lookup returns CDR1 LNHDA and CDR2 SQIVND (reference sequence). V was clipped by 7 bases and J by 0 bases, with 19 bases between them. CDR3 sequence: CASKGQPTVRSGANVLTF. DNA of the CDR3: TGTGCCAGTAAGGGACAACCTACCGTACGCTCTGGGGCCAACGTCCTGACTTTC.

V and J are TRBV7-3 and TRBJ2-7, with 8 bases fitting TRBD2. The ends lost 5 bases at V and 2 bases at J; junction bases unmatched: 8. Germline CDR1 SGHTA, CDR2 FQGTGA. This CDR3 contains 15 residues. CDR3 DNA sequence: TGTGCCAGCAGCCCCGGGGGGGCTCGTGCCTACGAGCAGTACTTC. Translated, it gives CASSPGGARAYEQYF.

The rearrangement links TRBV2 to TRBJ2-2, with 8 nucleotides matching TRBD2. Losses at the gene ends were 5 bases for V and 5 bases for J; bases not matched to a gene: 4. Germline V gene sequence: CDR1 SNHLY, CDR2 FYNNEI. The CDR3 totals 14 residues. CDR3 residues: CASSRGRWTGELFF. CDR3 in DNA: TGTGCCAGCAGTCGCGGGAGGTGGACCGGGGAGCTGTTTTTT.

This clone was seen a few times. This CDR3 reads CASSQEQTLNTEAFF. CDR3 DNA: TGCGCCAGCAGCCAAGAACAGACTTTGAACACTGAAGCTTTCTTT. The V gene is TRBV4-1, the J gene TRBJ1-1, with D uncertain. The CDR3 is 15 residues long. Germline-derived CDR1 and CDR2 are MGHRA and YSYEKL. Trimming left V 0 bases short and J 0 bases short, with 8 bases between.